The source of this T cell receptor beta chain is a study of brain T cells in children with intractable seizures. The protocol was immunoSEQ multiplex PCR, while the TCRdb copy is restricted to in-frame clones and leaves out a portion. The sample records hundreds of thousands of clones, about 93% being singletons. The time point was: blood from clinic visit 5 months post-surgery; TSC patient then seizure free. Pre-surgery treatment included at least one anti-epileptic drug. Trimming stripped 3 bases from V and 5 bases from J, with 12 bases between. The germline gives CDR1 DFQATT, CDR2 SNEGSKA (reference sequence). CDR3 length: 13 residues.

The chain combines TRBV20-1 with TRBJ2-3; either TRBD1 or TRBD2 may fit D (5 bases each). The source of this sequence is a boy under two years old with tuberous sclerosis and intractable seizures. The starting material was peripheral blood, obtained more than 4 months after surgery. The CDR3 nucleotides read TGCAGTGCTAGTCCGGGTGGGGGAGATACGCAGTATTTT. Its protein product is CSASPGGGDTQYF.